This entry features one TCR beta chain sequence. This clone was seen a handful of times. Its antigen is unknown. Per-base quality was not reported, and no clone a single base away is much larger than it. These data are taken from a study of blood T cell repertoires in COVID-19 (TCRdb year 2020). With regard to the full study: Samples from collaborators originated in the United States, Italy and Spain and spanned both the acute and convalescent phases of COVID-19. The prospective study material was composed of cDNA or gDNA derived from T cells, B-cell-depleted T cells, or PBMCs. The samples were drawn from the first 160 participants of the ongoing ImmuneRACE study and from 950 to 1,500 subjects provided by 6 global collaborators. Subjects who had been exposed to COVID-19, were actively infected with it, or had recovered from it provided the deeply sampled blood TCRbeta repertoires that made up the dataset. A de-identified subject ID, COVID-19 status, age in years and sex were almost always included in the sample metadata. Where available, HLA class I and class II types were taken from metadata supplied by the sample provider and were not determined by assay-based typing. The repertoires were released in a freely available public database intended as a resource for research on the immune response to SARS-CoV-2. The investigation overall reported the following: The quantity of clinical and demographic metadata differed by source and by participant and was supplied without curation.

Whole blood was collected in K2EDTA tubes by collaborating institutions according to the institutions' own protocols. For TCRbeta analysis, collaborator samples were shipped as frozen whole blood, as isolated PBMCs, or as DNA extracted from either sample type. The CDR3 measures 15 amino acids from cysteine to phenylalanine. The entry retains the CDR3 DNA only, 45 bases that are in frame from base 1. For CDR1 and CDR2, the germline V gene lists LGHNA and YNFKEQ. The junction shows trimming of 1 base on V and 5 bases on J, and the gene matches do not reach 7 bases of it. TCRbeta CDR3 regions were amplified from genomic DNA by means of the immunoSEQ Assay, a bias-controlled multiplex PCR. The authors' pipeline ran thus. Nucleated cell counts per sample were estimated from amplification of reference gene primers within the assay. To quantify the absolute abundance of each unique TCRbeta CDR3 rearrangement, sequence reads were collapsed and filtered. For each sample, productive Simpson clonality was calculated as the square root of Simpson's diversity index across productive rearrangements. TCRdb mirrors the immuneACCESS table, restricted to in-frame sequences. Some clones are absent from its copies; in checked studies, under half trace to an unresolved V gene, and the reason for the others is unknown. V and J calls and clone size are given by that table; D and trimming were obtained from the DNA. The sample table contains roughly 200,000 clones; only one count was recorded for around 76% of them. Of the sample, more than 6.5% falls within the top ten clones.

This TCR came from a woman between 50 and 59 years old with active or convalescent COVID-19. What was sequenced was peripheral blood. The rearranged chain carries TRBV4-2 and TRBJ1-1; the junction holds 7 bases that match TRBD1. The sequenced DNA is TGTGCCAGCAGCCAAGGCGAGACAGGGAGAACTGAAGCTTTCTTT. Its amino acids are CASSQGETGRTEAFF.